These T cell receptor beta chains were read from a single sample in a study of T cell repertoires in cytomegalovirus infection. TCRdb independently ran MiXCR on the reads; one entry per CDR3 protein. This sample has around 710,000 distinct CDR3 sequences, with about 27% found just once. Their specific antigens are unknown. Here the sequenced sample was cultured CD8+ T cells from PBMCs, taken from culture after CMV antigen stimulation. These receptors originate from a human donor in good health (CMV status not recorded). Some clones in this sample may be carry-over from other donors' samples. CDR3s include the opening cysteine and the closing phenylalanine or tryptophan. A D gene is named only where the DNA matches it firmly. Rows give clone size only sometimes, using once, few, many, or a class for an expanded clone.

J gene,clone size,V gene,D gene,CDR3 DNA,CDR3 protein
TRBJ2-3,-,TRBV14,TRBD1,TGTGCCAGCAGCCAAGGACAGGGTTCTGTGTCAGATACGCAGTATTTT,CASSQGQGSVSDTQYF
TRBJ2-6,many,TRBV7-6,-,TGTGCCAGTTACAGGGACCTCAACTCTGGGGCCAACGTCCTGACTTTC,CASYRDLNSGANVLTF
TRBJ2-3,few,TRBV4-3,TRBD2,TGCGCCAGCAGCCAAGATCTCCTAGCGGGGGAGACAGATACGCAGTATTTT,CASSQDLLAGETDTQYF
TRBJ1-1,few,TRBV7-2,-,TGTGCCAGCAGCTTAAACAGGAATACAAACACTGAAGCTTTCTTT,CASSLNRNTNTEAFF
TRBJ2-1,few,TRBV12-3/TRBV12-4,-,TGTGCCAGCAGTTTAGGGACATCGGAGTGGCATGAGCAGTTCTTC,CASSLGTSEWHEQFF
TRBJ2-5,many,TRBV7-6,-,TGTGCCAGCAGCTTACAGGCGTACCAAGAGACCCAGTACTTC,CASSLQAYQETQYF
TRBJ2-7,-,TRBV7-7,-,TGTGCTAGCAGCCTAACGAGGGGCCACGAGCAGTACTTC,CASSLTRGHEQYF
TRBJ1-1,-,TRBV24-1,-,TGTGCCACCATAGGGACATTCTACCGGGGAGCTTTCTTT,CATIGTFYRGAFF
TRBJ1-2,-,TRBV6-2/TRBV6-3,-,TGTGCCAGCAGTAAGCGGGGAAATGGCTACACCTTC,CASSKRGNGYTF
TRBJ1-1,few,TRBV11-3,-,TGTGCCAGCAGCTCCGGAAGGGGTGAAGCTTTCTTT,CASSSGRGEAFF
TRBJ1-2,-,TRBV7-8,-,TGTGCCAGCAGCTTTATGGCAGGCCCCCTTACCCAATCCTTC,CASSFMAGPLTQSF
TRBJ1-1,many,TRBV7-9,-,TGTGCCAGCAGCGCCAGGGCGTTGAACACTGAAGCTTTCTTT,CASSARALNTEAFF
TRBJ2-7,-,TRBV27,-,TGTGCCAGCAGTTTAGAGAAGGGCACCTACGAGCAGTACTTC,CASSLEKGTYEQYF
TRBJ1-4,few,TRBV23-1,-,TGCGCCAGCAGTCACCCCCTCGGGTCAACTAATGAAAAACTGTTTTTT,CASSHPLGSTNEKLFF
TRBJ2-1,many,TRBV7-2,TRBD2,TGTGCCAGCAGCCTCACTAGCGGGGGGGAGTTGGGTGAGCAGTTCTTC,CASSLTSGGELGEQFF
TRBJ1-2,-,TRBV12-3/TRBV12-4,-,TGTGCCAGCAGTTTAACACAGAACTATGGCTACACCTTC,CASSLTQNYGYTF
TRBJ1-2,-,TRBV7-2,TRBD1,TGTGCCAGCAGCTTTGGGACAGGCAGGCGCGGCTACACCTTC,CASSFGTGRRGYTF
TRBJ2-7,many,TRBV27,TRBD2,TGTGCCAGCGCCCGGGGGGTTACCTACGAGCAGTACTTC,CASARGVTYEQYF
TRBJ2-1,-,TRBV7-2,TRBD1,TGTGCCAGCAGCTCCCCCGGGGACAGGGAGTACAATGAGCAGTTCTTC,CASSSPGDREYNEQFF
TRBJ2-3,once,TRBV7-2,TRBD1,TGTGCCAGCAGCTTAGGAGAGGCTCGGGACAGGATTTTGGTTACGCAGTATTTT,CASSLGEARDRILVTQYF
TRBJ1-3,few,TRBV11-2,TRBD1,TGTGCCAGCAGCCCCTGGGACAGGAGATTCTCTGGAAACACCATATATTTT,CASSPWDRRFSGNTIYF
TRBJ1-5,few,TRBV12-3/TRBV12-4,TRBD1,TGTGCCAGCAGTTCAGGGGGCAATAGCAATCAGCCCCAGCATTTT,CASSSGGNSNQPQHF
TRBJ2-2,many,TRBV7-2,-,TGTGCCAGCAGCTTAGGGGCGACGACCGGGGAGCTGTTTTTT,CASSLGATTGELFF
TRBJ2-3,few,TRBV4-1,TRBD1,TGCGCCAGCAGCCACGTTACAGGGGTCACAGATACGCAGTATTTT,CASSHVTGVTDTQYF
TRBJ1-1,-,TRBV15,-,TGTGCCACCAGAGAGGGGTTGGGCACTGAAGCTTTCTTT,CATREGLGTEAFF